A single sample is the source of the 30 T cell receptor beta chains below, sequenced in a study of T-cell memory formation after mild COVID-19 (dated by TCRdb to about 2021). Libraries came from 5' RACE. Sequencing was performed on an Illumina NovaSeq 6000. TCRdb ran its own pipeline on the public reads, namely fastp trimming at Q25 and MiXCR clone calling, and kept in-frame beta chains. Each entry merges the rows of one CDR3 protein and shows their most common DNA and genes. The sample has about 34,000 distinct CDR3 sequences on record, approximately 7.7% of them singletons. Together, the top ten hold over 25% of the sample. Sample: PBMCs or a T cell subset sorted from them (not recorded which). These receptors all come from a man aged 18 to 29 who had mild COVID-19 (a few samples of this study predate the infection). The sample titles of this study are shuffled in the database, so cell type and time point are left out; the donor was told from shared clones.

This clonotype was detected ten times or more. The CDR3 sequence is CASSPSHSGANVLTF. The CDR3 DNA sequence: TGTGCCAGCAGCCCTTCCCACTCTGGGGCCAACGTCCTGACTTTC. This rearrangement joins TRBV3-1 to TRBJ2-6; no definite D call. Germline V gene data show CDR1 as LGHDT and CDR2 as YNNKEL (reference sequence). CDR3 length equals 15 residues. Deletions cut 4 bases from V and 0 bases from J, with 7 bases between. Supplemented by reference TRBV3-1 and TRBJ2-6, the full variable domain reads DTAVSQTPKYLVTQMGNDKSIKCEQNLGHDTMYWYKQDSKKFLKIMFSYNNKELIINETVPNRFSPKSPDKAHLNLHINSLELGDSAVYFCASSPSHSGANVLTFGAGSRLTVL.

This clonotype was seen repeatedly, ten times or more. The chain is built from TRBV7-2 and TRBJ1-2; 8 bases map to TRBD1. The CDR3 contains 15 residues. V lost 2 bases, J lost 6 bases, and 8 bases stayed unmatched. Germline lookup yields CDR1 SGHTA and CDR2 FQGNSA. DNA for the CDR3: TGTGCCAGCAGCTTATACCAGGGGGCGGAAAATGGCTACACCTTC. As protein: CASSLYQGAENGYTF.

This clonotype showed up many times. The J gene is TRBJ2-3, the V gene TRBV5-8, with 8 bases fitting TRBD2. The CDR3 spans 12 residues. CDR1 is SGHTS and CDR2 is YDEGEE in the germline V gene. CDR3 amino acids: CALGGSGGTQYF. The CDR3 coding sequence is TGTGCACTCGGTGGGAGCGGGGGAACGCAGTATTTT.

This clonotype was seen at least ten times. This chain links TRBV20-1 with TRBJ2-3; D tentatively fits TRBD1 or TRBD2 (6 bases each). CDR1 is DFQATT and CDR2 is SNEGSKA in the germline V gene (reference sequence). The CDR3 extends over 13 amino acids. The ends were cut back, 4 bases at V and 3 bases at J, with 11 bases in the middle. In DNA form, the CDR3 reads TGCAGTGCTAAGGGGGGTCAGACAGATACGCAGTATTTT. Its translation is CSAKGGQTDTQYF.

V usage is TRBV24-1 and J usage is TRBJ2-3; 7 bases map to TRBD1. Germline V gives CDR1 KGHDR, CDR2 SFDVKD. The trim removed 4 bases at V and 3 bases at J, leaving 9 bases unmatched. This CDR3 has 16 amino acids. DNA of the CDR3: TGTGCCACCAGTGACCCGGACAGGCTATCTACAGATACGCAGTATTTT. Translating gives CATSDPDRLSTDTQYF.

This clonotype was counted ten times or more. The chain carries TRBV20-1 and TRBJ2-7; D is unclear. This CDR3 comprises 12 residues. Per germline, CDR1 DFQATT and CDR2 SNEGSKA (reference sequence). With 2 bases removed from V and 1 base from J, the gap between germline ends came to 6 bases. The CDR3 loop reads CSARYRSYEQYV. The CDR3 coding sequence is TGCAGTGCTAGATACCGATCCTACGAGCAGTACGTC.

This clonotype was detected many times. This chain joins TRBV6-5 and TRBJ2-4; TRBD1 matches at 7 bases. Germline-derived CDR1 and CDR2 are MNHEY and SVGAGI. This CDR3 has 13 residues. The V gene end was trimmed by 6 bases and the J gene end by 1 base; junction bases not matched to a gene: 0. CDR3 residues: CASRDRAKNIQYF. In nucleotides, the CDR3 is TGTGCCAGCAGGGACAGGGCCAAAAACATTCAGTACTTC.

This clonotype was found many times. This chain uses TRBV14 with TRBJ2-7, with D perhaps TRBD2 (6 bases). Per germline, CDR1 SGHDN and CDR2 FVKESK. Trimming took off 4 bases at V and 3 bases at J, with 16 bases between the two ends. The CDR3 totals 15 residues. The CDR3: CASSLGTAPGYEQYV. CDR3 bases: TGTGCCAGCAGCCTAGGGACTGCCCCGGGCTACGAGCAGTACGTC.

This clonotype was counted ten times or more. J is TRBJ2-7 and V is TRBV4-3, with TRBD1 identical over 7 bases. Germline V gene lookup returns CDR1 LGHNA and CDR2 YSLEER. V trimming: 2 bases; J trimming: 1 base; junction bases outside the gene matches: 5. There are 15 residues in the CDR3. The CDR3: CASSQMTGLSYEQYF. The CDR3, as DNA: TGCGCCAGCAGCCAAATGACAGGGCTATCCTACGAGCAGTACTTC.

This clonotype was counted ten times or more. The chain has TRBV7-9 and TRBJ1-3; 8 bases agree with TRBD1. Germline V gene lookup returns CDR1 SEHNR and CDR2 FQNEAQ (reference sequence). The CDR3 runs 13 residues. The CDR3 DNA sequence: TGTGGGACAGGGATCACTTCTGGAAACACCATATATTTT. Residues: CGTGITSGNTIYF.

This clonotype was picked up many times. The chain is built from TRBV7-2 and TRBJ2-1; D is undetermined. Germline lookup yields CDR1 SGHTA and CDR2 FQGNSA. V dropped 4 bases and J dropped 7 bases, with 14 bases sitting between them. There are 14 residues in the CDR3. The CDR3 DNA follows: TGTGCCAGCAGCTCCTCAGGCCTGGTGAATGAGCAGTTCTTC. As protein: CASSSSGLVNEQFF.

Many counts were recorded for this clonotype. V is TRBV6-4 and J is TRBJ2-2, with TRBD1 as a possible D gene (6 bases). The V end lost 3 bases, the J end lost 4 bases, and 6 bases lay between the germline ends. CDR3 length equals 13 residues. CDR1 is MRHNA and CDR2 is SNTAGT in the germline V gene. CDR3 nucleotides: TGTGCCAGCAGTGAGGGGGCCACCGGGGAGCTGTTTTTT. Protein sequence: CASSEGATGELFF.

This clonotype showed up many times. CDR3 loop: CASSLFQGGTGELFF. The CDR3 coding sequence is TGTGCCAGCAGCTTATTCCAAGGGGGGACCGGGGAGCTGTTTTTT. This chain connects TRBV7-2 to TRBJ2-2; D tentatively reads TRBD1 or TRBD2 (6 bases each). The CDR3 extends over 15 amino acids. CDR1 and CDR2 (germline): SGHTA, FQGNSA. V lost 2 bases, J lost 5 bases, and 12 bases lay in between.

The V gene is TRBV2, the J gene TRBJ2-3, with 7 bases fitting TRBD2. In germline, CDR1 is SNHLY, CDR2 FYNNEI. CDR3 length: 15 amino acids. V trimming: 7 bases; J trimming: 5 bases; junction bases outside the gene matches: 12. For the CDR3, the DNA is TGTGCCAGCAAAAGACTAGCCTCGCGTTTAGATACGCAGTATTTT. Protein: CASKRLASRLDTQYF.

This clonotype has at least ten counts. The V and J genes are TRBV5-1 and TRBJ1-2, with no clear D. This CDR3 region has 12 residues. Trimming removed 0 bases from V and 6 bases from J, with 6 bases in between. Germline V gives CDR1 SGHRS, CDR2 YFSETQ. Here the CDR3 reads CASSLEEHGYTF. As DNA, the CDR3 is TGCGCCAGCAGCTTGGAAGAGCATGGCTACACCTTC. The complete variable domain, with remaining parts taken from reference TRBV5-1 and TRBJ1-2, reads KAGVTQTPRYLIKTRGQQVTLSCSPISGHRSVSWYQQTPGQGLQFLFEYFSETQRNKGNFPGRFSGRQFSNSRSEMNVSTLELGDSALYLCASSLEEHGYTFGSGTRLTVV.

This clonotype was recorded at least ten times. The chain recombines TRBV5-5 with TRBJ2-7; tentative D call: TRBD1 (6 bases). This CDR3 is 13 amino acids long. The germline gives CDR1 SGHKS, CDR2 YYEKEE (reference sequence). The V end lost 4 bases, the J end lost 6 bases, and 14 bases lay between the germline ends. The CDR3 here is CASSLGVQGEQYV. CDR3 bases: TGTGCCAGCAGCCTAGGCGTACAGGGCGAGCAGTACGTC.

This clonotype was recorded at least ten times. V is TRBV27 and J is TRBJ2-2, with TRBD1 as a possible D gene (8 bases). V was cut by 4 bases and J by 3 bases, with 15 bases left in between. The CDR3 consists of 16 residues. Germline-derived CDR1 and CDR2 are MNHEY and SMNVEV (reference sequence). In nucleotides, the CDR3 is TGTGCCAGCAGTTCGCACAGGGGGGGATACACCGGGGAGCTGTTTTTT. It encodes CASSSHRGGYTGELFF.

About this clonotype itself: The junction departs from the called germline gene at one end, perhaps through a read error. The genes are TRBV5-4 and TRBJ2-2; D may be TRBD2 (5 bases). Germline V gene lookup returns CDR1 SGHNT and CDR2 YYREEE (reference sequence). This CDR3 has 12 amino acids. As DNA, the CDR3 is TGTGCCAGCAGCTTGGACACCGGGGAGCTGTCTTTT. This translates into CASSLDTGELSF.

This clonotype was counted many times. The CDR3 region has the DNA TGTGCCAGCAGCCCTAGCTCCTACAATGAGCAGTTCTTC. This encodes CASSPSSYNEQFF. The chain couples TRBV7-3 to TRBJ2-1; D is uncertain. This CDR3 has 13 amino acids. Germline V gives CDR1 SGHTA, CDR2 FQGTGA. Trimming left V 5 bases short and J 0 bases short, with 5 bases between.

CDR3 sequence: CASSGTGGDWPYNSPLHF. CDR3 bases: TGTGCCAGTAGCGGGACAGGGGGCGATTGGCCCTATAATTCACCCCTCCACTTT. The V call is TRBV19, the J call TRBJ1-6, with 12 nucleotides matching TRBD1. The germline gives CDR1 LNHDA, CDR2 SQIVND (reference sequence). The CDR3 has 18 residues. With 6 bases clipped from V and 2 bases from J, the junction kept 8 bases outside the gene matches.

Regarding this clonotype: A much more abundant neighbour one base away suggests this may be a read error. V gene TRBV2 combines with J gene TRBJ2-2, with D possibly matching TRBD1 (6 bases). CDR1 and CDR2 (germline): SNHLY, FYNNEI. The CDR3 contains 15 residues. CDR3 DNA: TGTGCCAGCAGTGATTTTCAGGGGTACACCGGGGAGCTGATTTTT. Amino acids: CASSDFQGYTGELIF.

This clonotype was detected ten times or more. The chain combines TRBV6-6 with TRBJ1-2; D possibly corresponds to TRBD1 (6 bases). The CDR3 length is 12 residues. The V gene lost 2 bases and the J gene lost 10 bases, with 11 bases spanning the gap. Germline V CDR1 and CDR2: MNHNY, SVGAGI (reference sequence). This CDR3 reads CASSYEGEVYTF. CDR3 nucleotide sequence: TGTGCCAGCAGTTACGAGGGGGAGGTCTACACCTTC.

Here the CDR3 reads CASSPVSSGNTIYF. CDR3 DNA sequence: TGCGCCAGCAGTCCGGTCAGCTCTGGAAACACCATATATTTT. The rearrangement joins TRBV5-1 to TRBJ1-3, with D unresolved. V was cut by 5 bases and J by 0 bases, with 9 bases left in between. The germline CDR1 and CDR2 sequences are SGHRS and YFSETQ. The CDR3 runs 14 residues.

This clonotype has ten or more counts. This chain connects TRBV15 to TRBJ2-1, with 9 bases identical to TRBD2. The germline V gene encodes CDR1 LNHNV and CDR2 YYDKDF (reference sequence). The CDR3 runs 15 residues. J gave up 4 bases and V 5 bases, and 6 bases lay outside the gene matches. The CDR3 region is CATSLGLADYNEQFF. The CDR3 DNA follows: TGTGCCACCAGCCTGGGACTAGCAGATTACAATGAGCAGTTCTTC.

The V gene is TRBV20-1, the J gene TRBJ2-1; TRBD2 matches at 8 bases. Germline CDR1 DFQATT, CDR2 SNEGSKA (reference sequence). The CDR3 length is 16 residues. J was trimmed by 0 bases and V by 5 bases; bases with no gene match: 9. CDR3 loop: CSARGLDGSSYNEQFF. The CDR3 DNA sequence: TGCAGTGCTCGGGGACTAGACGGAAGCTCCTACAATGAGCAGTTCTTC.

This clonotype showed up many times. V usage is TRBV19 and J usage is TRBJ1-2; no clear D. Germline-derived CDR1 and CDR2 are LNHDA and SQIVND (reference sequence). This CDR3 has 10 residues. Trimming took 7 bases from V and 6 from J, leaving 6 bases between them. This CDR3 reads CASKADGYTF. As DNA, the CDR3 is TGTGCCAGTAAGGCGGATGGCTACACCTTC.

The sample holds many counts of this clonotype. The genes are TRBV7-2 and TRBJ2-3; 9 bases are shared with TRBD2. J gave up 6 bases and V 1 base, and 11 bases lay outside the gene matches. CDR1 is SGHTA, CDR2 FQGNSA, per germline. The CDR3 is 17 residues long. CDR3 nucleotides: TGTGCCAGCAGCTTAGTTGGCGGGGGGGGCTCCCGGGATACGCAGTATTTT. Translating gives CASSLVGGGGSRDTQYF.

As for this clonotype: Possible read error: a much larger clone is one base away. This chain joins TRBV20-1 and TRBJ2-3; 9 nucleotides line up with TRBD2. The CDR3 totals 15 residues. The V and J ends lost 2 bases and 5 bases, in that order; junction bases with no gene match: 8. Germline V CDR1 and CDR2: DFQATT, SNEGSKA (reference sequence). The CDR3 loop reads CSARLAGTCEDTQYF. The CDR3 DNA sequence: TGCAGTGCTAGACTAGCGGGGACATGTGAAGATACGCAGTATTTT.

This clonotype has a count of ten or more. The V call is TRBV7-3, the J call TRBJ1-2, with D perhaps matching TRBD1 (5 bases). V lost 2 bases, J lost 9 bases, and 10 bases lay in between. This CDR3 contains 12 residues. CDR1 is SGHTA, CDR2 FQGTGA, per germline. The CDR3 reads CASSLEGLRYTF. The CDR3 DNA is TGTGCCAGCAGCTTAGAGGGGCTGCGCTACACCTTC. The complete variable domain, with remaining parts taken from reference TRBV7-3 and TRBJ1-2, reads GAGVSQTPSNKVTEKGKYVELRCDPISGHTALYWYRQSLGQGPEFLIYFQGTGAADDSGLPNDRFFAVRPEGSVSTLKIQRTERGDSAVYLCASSLEGLRYTFGSGTRLTVV.

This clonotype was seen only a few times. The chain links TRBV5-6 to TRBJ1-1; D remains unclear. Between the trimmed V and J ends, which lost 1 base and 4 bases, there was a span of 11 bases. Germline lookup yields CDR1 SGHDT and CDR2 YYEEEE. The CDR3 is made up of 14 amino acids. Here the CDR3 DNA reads TGTGCCAGCAGCTTGTGGGATCTGGGCACTGAAGCTTTCTTT. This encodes CASSLWDLGTEAFF.